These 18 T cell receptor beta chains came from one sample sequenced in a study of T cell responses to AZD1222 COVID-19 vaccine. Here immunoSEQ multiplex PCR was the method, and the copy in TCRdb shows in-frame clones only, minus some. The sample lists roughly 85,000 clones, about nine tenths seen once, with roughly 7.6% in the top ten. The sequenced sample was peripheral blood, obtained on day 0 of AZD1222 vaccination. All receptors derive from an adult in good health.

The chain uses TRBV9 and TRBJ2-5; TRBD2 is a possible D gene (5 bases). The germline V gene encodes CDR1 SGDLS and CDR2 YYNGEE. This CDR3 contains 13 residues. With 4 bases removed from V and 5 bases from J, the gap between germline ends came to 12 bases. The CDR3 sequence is CASSRGLSETQYF. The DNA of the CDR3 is TGTGCCAGCAGCCGAGGACTGTCGGAGACCCAGTACTTC. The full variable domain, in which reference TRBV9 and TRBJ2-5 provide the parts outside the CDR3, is DSGVTQTPKHLITATGQRVTLRCSPRSGDLSVYWYQQSLDQGLQFLIQYYNGEERAKGNILERFSAQQFPDLHSELNLSSLELGDSALYFCASSRGLSETQYFGPGTRLLVL.

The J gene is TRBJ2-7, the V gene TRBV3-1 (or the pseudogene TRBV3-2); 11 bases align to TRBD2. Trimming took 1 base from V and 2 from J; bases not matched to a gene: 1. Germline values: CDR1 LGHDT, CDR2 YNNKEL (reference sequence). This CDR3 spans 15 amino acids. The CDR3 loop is CASSQGLAGPYEQYF. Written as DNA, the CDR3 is TGTGCCAGCAGCCAAGGACTAGCGGGGCCCTACGAGCAGTACTTC.

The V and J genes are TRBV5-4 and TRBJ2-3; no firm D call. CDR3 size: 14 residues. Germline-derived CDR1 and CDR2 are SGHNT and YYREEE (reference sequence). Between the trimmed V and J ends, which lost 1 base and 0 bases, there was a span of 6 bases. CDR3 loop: CASSLRASTDTQYF. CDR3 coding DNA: TGTGCCAGCAGCTTGAGGGCTAGCACAGATACGCAGTATTTT.

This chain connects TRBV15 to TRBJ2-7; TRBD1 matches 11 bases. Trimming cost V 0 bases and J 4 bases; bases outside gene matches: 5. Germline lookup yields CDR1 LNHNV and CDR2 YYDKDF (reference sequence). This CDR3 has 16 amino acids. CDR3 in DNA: TGTGCCACCAGCAGAGATCCGGGACAGGGGGTGTACGAGCAGTACTTC. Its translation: CATSRDPGQGVYEQYF.

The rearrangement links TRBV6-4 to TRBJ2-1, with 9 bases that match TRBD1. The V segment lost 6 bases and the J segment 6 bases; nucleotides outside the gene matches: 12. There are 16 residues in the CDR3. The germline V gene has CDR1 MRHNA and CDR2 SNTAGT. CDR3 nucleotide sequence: TGTGCCAGCAGCGAGACCGGGACAGGGAAACTCAATGAGCAGTTCTTC. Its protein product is CASSETGTGKLNEQFF.

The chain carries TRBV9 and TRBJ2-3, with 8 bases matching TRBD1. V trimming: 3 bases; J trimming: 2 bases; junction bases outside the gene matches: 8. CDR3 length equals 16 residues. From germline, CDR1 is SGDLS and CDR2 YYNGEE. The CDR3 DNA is TGTGCCAGCAGCGCATCGGACAGGGCGACCACAGATACGCAGTATTTT. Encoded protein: CASSASDRATTDTQYF.

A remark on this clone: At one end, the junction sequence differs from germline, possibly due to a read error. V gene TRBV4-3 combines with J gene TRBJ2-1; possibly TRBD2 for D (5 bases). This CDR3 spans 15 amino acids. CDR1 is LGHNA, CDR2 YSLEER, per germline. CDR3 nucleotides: TGCGCCAGCAGCCAAGTTGGTAGCGCCTATAATGAGCAGTTCTTC. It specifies CASSQVGSAYNEQFF.

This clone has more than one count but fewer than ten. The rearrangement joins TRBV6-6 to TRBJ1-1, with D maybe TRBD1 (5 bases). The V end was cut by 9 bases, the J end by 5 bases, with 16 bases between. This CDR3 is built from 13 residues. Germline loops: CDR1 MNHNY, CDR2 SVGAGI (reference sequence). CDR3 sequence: CASGTGLGTEAFF. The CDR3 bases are TGTGCCAGTGGGACGGGCCTTGGGACTGAAGCTTTCTTT.

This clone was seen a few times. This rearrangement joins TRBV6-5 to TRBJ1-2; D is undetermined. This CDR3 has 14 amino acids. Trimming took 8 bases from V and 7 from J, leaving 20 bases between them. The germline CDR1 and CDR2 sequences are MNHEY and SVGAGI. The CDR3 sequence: CASGGGWARRGYTF. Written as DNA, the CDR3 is TGTGCCAGCGGAGGTGGGTGGGCCCGCCGTGGCTACACCTTC.

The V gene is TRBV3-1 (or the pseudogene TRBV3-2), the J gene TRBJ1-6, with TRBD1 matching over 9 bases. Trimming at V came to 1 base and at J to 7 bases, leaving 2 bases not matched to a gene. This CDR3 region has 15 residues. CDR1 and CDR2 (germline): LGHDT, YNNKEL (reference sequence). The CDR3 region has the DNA TGTGCCAGCAGCCAAGCGGACAGGGGAAATTCACCCCTCCACTTT. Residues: CASSQADRGNSPLHF.

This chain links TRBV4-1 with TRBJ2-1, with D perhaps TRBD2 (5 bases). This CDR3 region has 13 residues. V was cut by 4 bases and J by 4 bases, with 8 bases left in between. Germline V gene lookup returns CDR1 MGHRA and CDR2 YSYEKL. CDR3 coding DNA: TGCGCCAGCAGCCCCGGGATTTACAATGAGCAGTTCTTC. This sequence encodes CASSPGIYNEQFF.

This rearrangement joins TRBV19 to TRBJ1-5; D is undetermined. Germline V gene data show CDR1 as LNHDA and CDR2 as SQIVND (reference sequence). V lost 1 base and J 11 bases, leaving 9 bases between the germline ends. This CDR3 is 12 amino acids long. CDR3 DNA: TGTGCCAGTAGTATAGGACGGCAGGCCCAGCATTTT. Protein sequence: CASSIGRQAQHF. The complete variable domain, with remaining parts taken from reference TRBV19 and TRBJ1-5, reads DGGITQSPKYLFRKEGQNVTLSCEQNLNHDAMYWYRQDPGQGLRLIYYSQIVNDFQKGDIAEGYSVSREKKESFPLTVTSAQKNPTAFYLCASSIGRQAQHFGDGTRLSIL.

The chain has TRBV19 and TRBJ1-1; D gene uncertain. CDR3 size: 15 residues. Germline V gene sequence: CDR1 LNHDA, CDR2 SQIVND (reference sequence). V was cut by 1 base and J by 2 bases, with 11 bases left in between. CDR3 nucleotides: TGTGCCAGTAGTATAGGGACGTATCTAAACACTGAAGCTTTCTTT. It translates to CASSIGTYLNTEAFF.

The CDR3, as DNA: TGTGCCAGCAGGAGGTTGGCTACCAACACCGGGGAGCTGTTTTTT. Translation gives CASRRLATNTGELFF. The V gene is TRBV2, the J gene TRBJ2-2; D not certain. The germline V gene has CDR1 SNHLY and CDR2 FYNNEI. Trimming left V 6 bases short and J 2 bases short, with 13 bases between. This CDR3 region has 15 residues.

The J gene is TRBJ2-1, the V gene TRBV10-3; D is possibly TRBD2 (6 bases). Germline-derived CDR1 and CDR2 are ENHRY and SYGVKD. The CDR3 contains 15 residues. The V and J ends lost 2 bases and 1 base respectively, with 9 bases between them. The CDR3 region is CAISEGGLSYNEQFF. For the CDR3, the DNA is TGTGCCATCAGTGAGGGGGGACTTTCCTACAATGAGCAGTTCTTC.

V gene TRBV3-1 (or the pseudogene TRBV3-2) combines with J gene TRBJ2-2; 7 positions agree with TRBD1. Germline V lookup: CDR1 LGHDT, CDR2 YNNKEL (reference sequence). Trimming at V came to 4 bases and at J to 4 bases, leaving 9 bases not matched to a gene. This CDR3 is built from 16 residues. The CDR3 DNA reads TGTGCCAGCAGCCGCCAAAGGGGGCAGGGCACCGGGGAGCTGTTTTTT. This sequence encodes CASSRQRGQGTGELFF.

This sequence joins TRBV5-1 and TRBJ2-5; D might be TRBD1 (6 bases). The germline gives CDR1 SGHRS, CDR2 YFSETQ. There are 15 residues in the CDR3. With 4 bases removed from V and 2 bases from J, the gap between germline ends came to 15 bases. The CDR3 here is CASSRTTGSQETQYF. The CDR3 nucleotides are TGCGCCAGCAGCAGAACAACAGGGAGTCAAGAGACCCAGTACTTC.

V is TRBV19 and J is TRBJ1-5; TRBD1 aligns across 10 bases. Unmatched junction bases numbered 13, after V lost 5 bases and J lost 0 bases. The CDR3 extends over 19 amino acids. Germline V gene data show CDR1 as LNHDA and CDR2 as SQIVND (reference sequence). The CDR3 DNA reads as TGTGCCAGTAGTGGCCCAAGGACAGGGGGAGGCTATAGCAATCAGCCCCAGCATTTT. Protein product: CASSGPRTGGGYSNQPQHF.